Given below is one TCR beta chain in context. Its antigen is as yet unknown. Treatment: oral pan-JAK inhibitor, 5-10 mg twice daily. RNA was extracted and reverse transcribed into cDNA as the sequencing template. Measured with immunoSEQ multiplex PCR; TCRdb has only the in-frame clones, and not every one. The sample lists approximately 42,000 clones, around three fifths occurring once. The data originate from a study of CD8+ T cells in alopecia areata. On the study more broadly: Treated patients received oral tofacitinib, 5 to 10 mg twice daily.

Trimming cost V 5 bases and J 0 bases, with 14 bases left between them. The CDR3 length is 15 residues. Germline CDR1 reads SGHVS; CDR2 reads FQNEAQ. Study-wide results and caveats: Researchers report lesional scalp, most notably alopecia totalis/universalis, outstripped normal scalp in clonality. Uncertainty remains about how baseline CD8+ expansion links to response, with one nonresponder. Within the top 100, expanded CD8+ clones significantly decreased with tofacitinib, as did scalp clonality.

This sample comprised CD8+ T cells sorted from blood, obtained at week 4, from a patient treated with tofacitinib. The sequence was collected from a human donor with alopecia areata. The chain is built from TRBV7-8 and TRBJ2-7, with D perhaps assigned TRBD1 or TRBD2 (5 bases each). The CDR3 region has the DNA TGTGCCAGCAGCAAAGGGGCAGGGAGCTCCTACGAGCAGTACTTC. This codes for CASSKGAGSSYEQYF.